Sequencing of this T cell receptor (beta chain) was carried out in a study of graft-versus-host responses after intestinal transplantation. Across the whole study: Tacrolimus and steroids were given for 2 to 4 years to all recipients after anti-thymocyte globulin induction.

Libraries were prepared by immunoSEQ multiplex PCR; TCRdb keeps only in-frame clonotypes and omits some of them. The table shows approximately 110,000 clones, with more than 85% occurring only once. Findings and caveats of the study: When patients had graft-donor T cell macrochimerism, their allografts held high graft-versus-host to host-versus-graft clonal ratios. Recipient marrow held GvH clones, some first seen in ileum or blood. Levels of circulating GvH clones at their peak were associated with early post-transplant HvG declines.

V gave up 8 bases and J gave up 3 bases, with 7 bases separating them. In germline, CDR1 is MNHEY, CDR2 SMNVEV (reference sequence). CDR3 length equals 11 residues. Concerning this clone: The target antigen is unknown.

This TCR came from a human donor who was the organ donor for an intestinal transplant. The specimen comprised unstimulated CD8+ T cells sorted from spleen or lymph node cells, sampled before transplant. The chain employs TRBV27 and TRBJ1-1; D is ambiguous. The chain's CDR3 is CASRDDTEAFF. In DNA form, the CDR3 reads TGTGCCAGCCGGGATGACACTGAAGCTTTCTTT.